This T cell receptor (beta chain) was observed in a study of blood T cells in healthy people across ages. Concerning this clonotype: At one end the junction does not follow the germline gene, possibly because of a read error.

Germline V gene data show CDR1 as MGHRA and CDR2 as YSYEKL. The CDR3 runs 16 residues. A second roughly 6 to 11 cycle PCR used barcoded and J-beta primers. MiXCR was run by TCRdb on the 5' RACE reads, yielding one entry per CDR3 protein. This sample has around 1.5 million distinct CDR3 sequences, with around 59% found just once. This receptor was identified in a man aged 18 to 29 in good health. This chain connects TRBV4-1 to TRBJ2-3; the match to TRBD2 covers 9 bases. Sequences were obtained from blood. CDR3 protein: CSSSQVRSGGTDTQYF. The CDR3 region has the DNA TGCTCCAGCAGCCAAGTTCGGAGCGGGGGGACAGATACGCAGTATTTT.